This record concerns one T cell receptor beta chain sequence. Enrolled during active infection, Seattle patients were then followed longitudinally. CDR3 length: 13 amino acids. Per the germline V gene, CDR1 is MNHEY and CDR2 is SMNVEV (reference sequence). J was trimmed by 2 bases and V by 2 bases; bases with no gene match: 0. The data originate from a study of blood T cell repertoires in COVID-19. The overall study: Samples taken during acute and convalescent COVID-19 were collected in the United States, Italy and Spain.

Original methodology: Using reference gene primer amplification, nucleated cell counts were estimated. Some clones are missing from TCRdb's copy, which holds only in-frame ones; the method was immunoSEQ multiplex PCR. V, J and clone size are taken as reported in that table, and D and trimming were inferred from the DNA itself. The sample includes around 190,000 clones, about four fifths of them seen just once. Material: peripheral blood. This chain links TRBV27 with TRBJ2-7, with TRBD1 matching over 7 bases. This TCR came from a woman aged 40 to 50 with COVID-19, enrolled during active disease. CDR3 sequence: CASSLQGAYEQYF. CDR3 DNA sequence: TGTGCCAGCAGTTTACAGGGGGCCTACGAGCAGTACTTC.